This is a list of T cell receptor beta chains from one sample in a study of T cells in Graves' hyperthyroidism and ophthalmopathy. TCRdb independently ran MiXCR on the multiplex PCR reads; one entry per CDR3 protein. This table holds around 250,000 distinct CDR3 sequences, about 15% found once. Sequencing was carried out using blood. Receptors were obtained from a woman in her thirties or forties with Graves' hyperthyroidism that later progressed to Graves' ophthalmopathy. The CDR3 runs from the conserved cysteine through the conserved F or W. The D gene is left open where the match is weak. A row's size may be missing; if present it is once, few, many or a size class.

CDR3 protein | CDR3 DNA | J gene | clone size | V gene | D gene
CASSPLSGAGNTIYF | TGTGCCAGCAGTCCTCTGTCTGGGGCTGGAAACACCATATATTTT | TRBJ1-3 | many | TRBV7-9 | -
CSAGALAVNEQFF | TGCAGTGCAGGAGCCCTTGCCGTCAATGAGCAGTTCTTC | TRBJ2-1 | many | TRBV20-1 | -
CASSSTATYEQYF | TGTGCCAGCAGTTCGACAGCGACCTACGAGCAGTACTTC | TRBJ2-7 | few | TRBV11-2 | -
CASSGPEGPGGYTF | TGTGCCAGCAGCGGTCCCGAGGGCCCGGGGGGCTACACCTTC | TRBJ1-2 | few | TRBV9 | -
CASSPRGAVQPQHF | TGTGCCAGCTCACCACGGGGGGCGGTTCAGCCCCAGCATTTT | TRBJ1-5 | many | TRBV18 | -
CSSASIGGQETQYF | TGCAGTTCGGCTTCGATAGGGGGACAAGAGACCCAGTACTTC | TRBJ2-5 | many | TRBV20-1 | -
CASSLFAAGDDEQYF | TGTGCCAGCAGCTTGTTTGCGGCAGGGGATGACGAGCAGTACTTC | TRBJ2-7 | few | TRBV5-6 | -
CASSLDQGRNQPQHF | TGTGCCAGCAGCTTGGATCAGGGTCGGAATCAGCCCCAGCATTTT | TRBJ1-5 | - | TRBV5-4 | -
CASSLGTSGRAGEQFF | TGTGCCAGCAGCTTAGGGACTAGCGGGAGGGCAGGGGAGCAGTTCTTC | TRBJ2-1 | - | TRBV7-9 | TRBD2
CASSQEGSGRETQYF | TGTGCCAGCAGCCAAGAAGGTAGCGGGAGGGAGACCCAGTACTTC | TRBJ2-5 | many | TRBV3-1 | TRBD2
CTSSSGDYNEQFF | TGTACCAGCAGCTCCGGGGACTACAATGAGCAGTTCTTC | TRBJ2-1 | few | TRBV5-4 | -
CASSVSGKASYEQYF | TGTGCCAGCAGCGTCTCCGGGAAAGCCTCCTACGAGCAGTACTTC | TRBJ2-7 | many | TRBV9 | -
CASRGWAGLNEQFF | TGTGCCAGCCGGGGGTGGGCGGGACTCAATGAGCAGTTCTTC | TRBJ2-1 | few | TRBV7-9 | -
CASSYLGGTQYF | TGTGCCAGCAGTTACCTAGGGGGTACGCAGTATTTT | TRBJ2-3 | many | TRBV6-2/TRBV6-3 | -
CASSRKVAGEGYTF | TGCGCCAGCAGCCGAAAAGTGGCAGGGGAGGGCTACACCTTC | TRBJ1-2 | - | TRBV4-1 | -
CASREGLAGVADTQYF | TGTGCCAGCAGAGAGGGACTAGCGGGAGTGGCAGATACGCAGTATTTT | TRBJ2-3 | many | TRBV12-3/TRBV12-4 | TRBD2
CASSEMGASSSGANVLTF | TGTGCCAGCAGTGAGATGGGGGCATCTAGCTCTGGGGCCAACGTCCTGACTTTC | TRBJ2-6 | many | TRBV9 | -
CASTIAGWSTDTQYF | TGCGCCAGCACCATAGCGGGGTGGAGCACAGATACGCAGTATTTT | TRBJ2-3 | - | TRBV5-1 | TRBD2
CASSPSSGTVTYEQYF | TGCGCCAGCAGCCCCTCCAGTGGGACAGTCACCTACGAGCAGTACTTC | TRBJ2-7 | few | TRBV4-1 | TRBD1
CASSLTGGRTEAFF | TGTGCCAGCAGCCTGACAGGGGGCCGCACTGAAGCTTTCTTT | TRBJ1-1 | many | TRBV12-3/TRBV12-4 | TRBD1
CSVGRLAEAPRLFF | TGCAGCGTTGGACGGCTAGCGGAGGCCCCGAGGCTGTTCTTC | TRBJ2-1 | - | TRBV29-1 | TRBD2
CASSQVVETQYF | TGTGCCAGCAGCCAAGTGGTAGAGACCCAGTACTTC | TRBJ2-5 | many | TRBV3-1 | -
CASTPVDGVFSGNTIYF | TGTGCCAGTACGCCCGTAGATGGGGTCTTCTCTGGAAACACCATATATTTT | TRBJ1-3 | few | TRBV19 | -
CASSYRGVGGRSSYEQYF | TGTGCCAGCAGTTACAGGGGGGTAGGCGGGAGGAGTTCCTACGAGCAGTACTTC | TRBJ2-7 | many | TRBV6-6 | TRBD2
CASSLAIGGDTEAFF | TGTGCCAGCAGCTTAGCCATCGGCGGGGACACTGAAGCTTTCTTT | TRBJ1-1 | - | TRBV11-3 | -
CASSFGASSYNEQFF | TGTGCCAGCAGCTTTGGCGCGAGCTCCTACAATGAGCAGTTCTTC | TRBJ2-1 | many | TRBV11-1 | -
CASSLSQITGELFF | TGTGCCAGCAGCTTGTCCCAGATCACCGGGGAGCTGTTTTTT | TRBJ2-2 | many | TRBV5-8 | -
CASSSLTGANGEKLFF | TGTGCCAGCAGCTCCCTGACAGGGGCTAATGGTGAAAAACTGTTTTTT | TRBJ1-4 | many | TRBV7-8 | TRBD1
CASSAQQDYTEAFF | TGTGCCAGCTCGGCGCAACAGGATTACACTGAAGCTTTCTTT | TRBJ1-1 | few | TRBV18 | -
CASLNGRESNEQFF | TGTGCCAGCCTGAATGGACGGGAGTCCAATGAGCAGTTCTTC | TRBJ2-1 | many | TRBV6-1 | -
CASSYDGTGELFF | TGTGCCAGCAGTTACGATGGGACCGGGGAGCTGTTTTTT | TRBJ2-2 | - | TRBV6-5 | -
CASSIPREGRAGESQYF | TGTGCCAGTAGTATCCCGAGGGAGGGGCGTGCGGGAGAGTCCCAGTACTTC | TRBJ2-5 | once | TRBV19 | TRBD2
CSGHTSSNQETQYF | TGCAGTGGTCACACGAGCAGCAACCAAGAGACCCAGTACTTC | TRBJ2-5 | - | TRBV20-1 | -